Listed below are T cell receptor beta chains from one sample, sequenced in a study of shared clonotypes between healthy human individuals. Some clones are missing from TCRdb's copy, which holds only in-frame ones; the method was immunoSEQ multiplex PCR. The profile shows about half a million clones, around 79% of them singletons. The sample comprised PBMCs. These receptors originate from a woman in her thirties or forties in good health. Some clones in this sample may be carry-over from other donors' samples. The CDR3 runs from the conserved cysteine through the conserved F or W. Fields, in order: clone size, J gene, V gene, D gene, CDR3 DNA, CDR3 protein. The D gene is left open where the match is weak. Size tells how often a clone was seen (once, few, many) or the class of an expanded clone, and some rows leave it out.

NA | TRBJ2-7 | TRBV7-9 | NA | TGTGCCAGCAGCTTAGGCCAGGGATTCTACGAGCAGTACTTC | CASSLGQGFYEQYF
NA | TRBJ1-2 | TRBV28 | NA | TGTGCCAGCAGTTTATGGGCAGGGGTCGGGGGCCATGGCTACACCTTC | CASSLWAGVGGHGYTF
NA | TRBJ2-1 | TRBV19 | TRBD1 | TGTGCCAGTAGTATAGCACAGGGGGGCTACAATGAGCAGTTCTTC | CASSIAQGGYNEQFF
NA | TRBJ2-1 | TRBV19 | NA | TGTGCCAGTAGCCGGAGGAGGTACGACTACAATGAGCAGTTCTTC | CASSRRRYDYNEQFF
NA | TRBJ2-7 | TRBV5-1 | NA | TGCGCCAGCAGATCTCAGGGGAAGGAGGAGCAGTACTTC | CASRSQGKEEQYF
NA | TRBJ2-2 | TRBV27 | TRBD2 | TGTGCCAGCAGTTCGTTTCGGGGGGCGAACACCGGGGAGCTGTTTTTT | CASSSFRGANTGELFF
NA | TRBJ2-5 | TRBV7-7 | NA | TGTGCTAGCAGCCCTGGGATGAGAGAGACCCAGTACTTC | CASSPGMRETQYF
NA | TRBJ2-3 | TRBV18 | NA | TGTGCCAGCTCCCCCAGTCGGGGCTCCCCTAGCACAGATACGCAGTATTTT | CASSPSRGSPSTDTQYF
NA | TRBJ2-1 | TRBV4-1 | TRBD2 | TGCGCCAGCAGCCAACCGGGACTAGTTGTGTATGAGCAGTTCTTC | CASSQPGLVVYEQFF
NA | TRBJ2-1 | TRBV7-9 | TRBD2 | TGTGCCAGCAGCTTGGGAGGGGACCTCTCGAATGAGCAGTTCTTC | CASSLGGDLSNEQFF
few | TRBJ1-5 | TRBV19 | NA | TGTGCCAGTAGTATCCAGACCCATAGCAATCAGCCCCAGCATTTT | CASSIQTHSNQPQHF
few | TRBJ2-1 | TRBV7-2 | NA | TGTGCCAGCAGCTTCGGCGGCGGCAACAACAATGAGCAGTTCTTC | CASSFGGGNNNEQFF
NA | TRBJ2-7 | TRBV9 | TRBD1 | TGTGCCAGCAGCCCAGTTGCGACAGGGATTAAATACGAGCAGTACTTC | CASSPVATGIKYEQYF
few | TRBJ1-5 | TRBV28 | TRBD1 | TGTGCCAGCAGGAGTACCGGGGACAGGGTCTCCGTTCAGCCCCAGCATTTT | CASRSTGDRVSVQPQHF
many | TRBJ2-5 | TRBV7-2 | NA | TGTGCCAGCAGCTTAGTAGATAATCCGCAAGAGACCCAGTACTTC | CASSLVDNPQETQYF
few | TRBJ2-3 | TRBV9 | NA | TGTGCCAGCAGCGTAGCCTGGGTGGATACGCAGTATTTT | CASSVAWVDTQYF
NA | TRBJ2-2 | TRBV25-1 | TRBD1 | TGTGCCAGCAGTCCCCGGTCAGGGGGCACCGGGGAGCTGTTTTTT | CASSPRSGGTGELFF
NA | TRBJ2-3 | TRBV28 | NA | TGTGCCTCGAGTATCACCAGGACGCAGTATTTT | CASSITRTQYF
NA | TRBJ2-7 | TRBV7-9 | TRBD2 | TGTGCCAGCAGCTTAGGGGGACTAGCGGGAGTTTCCTACGAGCAGTACTTC | CASSLGGLAGVSYEQYF
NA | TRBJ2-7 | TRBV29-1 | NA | TGCAGCGTTGGAACGGGATCCTACGAGCAGTACTTC | CSVGTGSYEQYF
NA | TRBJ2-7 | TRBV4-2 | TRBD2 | TGTGCCAGCAGCCCGGGGGTAGCGGGTGTTAACTACGAGCAGTACTTC | CASSPGVAGVNYEQYF
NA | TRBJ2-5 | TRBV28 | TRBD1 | TGTGCCAGCAGCCCCTCCGGGACAGGACAAGAGACCCAGTACTTC | CASSPSGTGQETQYF
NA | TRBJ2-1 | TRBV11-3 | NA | TGTGCCAGCAGCTTCATGCCAGACAATGAGCAGTTCTTC | CASSFMPDNEQFF
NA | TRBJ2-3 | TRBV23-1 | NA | TGCGCCAGCAGTCATCACAGGAGCAATAGCACAGATACGCAGTATTTT | CASSHHRSNSTDTQYF
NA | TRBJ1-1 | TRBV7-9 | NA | TGTGCCGGCGGGGGGGCTCGGTACACTGAAGCTTTCTTT | CAGGGARYTEAFF
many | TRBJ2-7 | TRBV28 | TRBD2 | TGTGCCAGCATCCGCAGCGGGAGCTACGAGCAGTACTTC | CASIRSGSYEQYF
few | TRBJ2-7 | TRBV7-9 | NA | TGTGCCAGCAGCTTGCAATACGAGCAGTACTTC | CASSLQYEQYF
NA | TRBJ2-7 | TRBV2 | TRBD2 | TGTGCCAGCAGTGCCGGGAGGAGCTCCTACGAGCAGTACTTC | CASSAGRSSYEQYF
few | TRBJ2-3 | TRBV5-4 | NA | TGTGCCAGCAGCTTGGGTGGGGGGCTTGGAGATACGCAGTATTTT | CASSLGGGLGDTQYF
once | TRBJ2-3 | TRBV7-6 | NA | TGTGCCAGCAGCTTAGATAACAGAGCAGCAGATACGCAGTATTTT | CASSLDNRAADTQYF
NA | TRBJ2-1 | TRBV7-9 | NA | TGTGCCAGCAGCTTAGGCAGCAGGGCCTCGGGCAATGAGCAGTTCTTC | CASSLGSRASGNEQFF
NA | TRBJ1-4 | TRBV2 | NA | TGTGCCAGCAGTGAACTACGGGGAGGGGAAAAACTGTTTTTT | CASSELRGGEKLFF
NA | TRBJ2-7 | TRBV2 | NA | TGTGCCAGCAGCTACGACCCCTACGAGCAGTACTTC | CASSYDPYEQYF
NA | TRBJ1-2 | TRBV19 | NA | TGTGCCAGTAGTATCCCAGGGAGTTCCTATGGCTACACCTTC | CASSIPGSSYGYTF
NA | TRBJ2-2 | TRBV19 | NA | TGTGCCAGTAGGGTCAGCGGGGAGCTGTTTTTT | CASRVSGELFF